In its sample, the clone carrying this T cell receptor beta chain was seen a few times. Its specificity is unknown. These data are taken from a study of beta chain features in type 1 diabetes. At the level of the study: Regarding age, gender and cell yields, patients proved similar to healthy donors. Findings and limits, study-wide: In type 1 diabetes patients, VDJ junctions had fewer insertions; deletions at these junctions were more frequent. Researchers report that Type 1 diabetes patients had moderately but significantly shorter TCRB CDR3s across all four CD4+ subsets.

Reverse transcription of all isolated RNA meant that expressed TCRB transcripts were sequenced. Repertoires were generated with immunoSEQ multiplex PCR, while TCRdb's copy carries only in-frame clones and drops some. The sample carries some 640,000 clones, 11% to 15% recorded once. The V end lost 1 base, the J end lost 11 bases, and 11 bases lay between the germline ends. This CDR3 is 11 amino acids long. The germline CDR1 and CDR2 sequences are GTSNPN and SVGIG (reference sequence). The material sequenced was naive CD4+ T cells from blood. The chain couples TRBV30 to TRBJ1-1; D is unclear. This sequence originates from a young man with type 1 diabetes. The CDR3 reads CAWSGGPTAFF. CDR3 DNA sequence: TGTGCCTGGAGTGGCGGGCCCACGGCTTTCTTT.